This paragraph covers one T cell receptor (beta chain) sequence. CDR1 MNHNS and CDR2 SASEGT come from the germline V gene. V gave up 5 bases and J gave up 5 bases, with 12 bases separating them. The CDR3 is 13 residues long. The data are from a study of cytomegalovirus exposure and HLA in healthy donors. The PCR had 60 Vbeta and 13 Jbeta primers. TCRdb's copy holds only in-frame clones and misses some; the assay was immunoSEQ multiplex PCR. The sample includes about 160,000 clones, about four fifths of them seen just once. The rearrangement uses TRBV6-1 and TRBJ2-5, with D possibly TRBD2 on 6 matching bases. This TCR derives from a young woman in good health and CMV-seronegative. Sequencing was done on a sample of PBMCs. CDR3: CASSHGGPETQYF. CDR3 DNA sequence: TGTGCCAGCAGTCATGGAGGGCCGGAGACCCAGTACTTC.